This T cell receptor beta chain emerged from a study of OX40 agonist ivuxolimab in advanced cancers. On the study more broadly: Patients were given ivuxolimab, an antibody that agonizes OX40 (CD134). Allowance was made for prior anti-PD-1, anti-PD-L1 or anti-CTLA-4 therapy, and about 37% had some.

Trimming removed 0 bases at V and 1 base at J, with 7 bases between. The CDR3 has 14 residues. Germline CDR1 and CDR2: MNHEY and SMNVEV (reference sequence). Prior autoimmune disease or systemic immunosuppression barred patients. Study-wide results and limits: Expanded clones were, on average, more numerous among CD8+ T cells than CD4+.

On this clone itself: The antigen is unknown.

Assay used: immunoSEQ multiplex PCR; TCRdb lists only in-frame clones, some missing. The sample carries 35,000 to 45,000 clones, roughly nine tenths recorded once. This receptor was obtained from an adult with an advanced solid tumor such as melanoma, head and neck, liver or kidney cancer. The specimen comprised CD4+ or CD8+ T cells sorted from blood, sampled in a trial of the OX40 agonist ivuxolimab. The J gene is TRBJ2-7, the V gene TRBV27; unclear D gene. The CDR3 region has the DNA TGTGCCAGCAGTTTATCGATTTCGTCCTACGAGCAGTACTTC. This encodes CASSLSISSYEQYF.